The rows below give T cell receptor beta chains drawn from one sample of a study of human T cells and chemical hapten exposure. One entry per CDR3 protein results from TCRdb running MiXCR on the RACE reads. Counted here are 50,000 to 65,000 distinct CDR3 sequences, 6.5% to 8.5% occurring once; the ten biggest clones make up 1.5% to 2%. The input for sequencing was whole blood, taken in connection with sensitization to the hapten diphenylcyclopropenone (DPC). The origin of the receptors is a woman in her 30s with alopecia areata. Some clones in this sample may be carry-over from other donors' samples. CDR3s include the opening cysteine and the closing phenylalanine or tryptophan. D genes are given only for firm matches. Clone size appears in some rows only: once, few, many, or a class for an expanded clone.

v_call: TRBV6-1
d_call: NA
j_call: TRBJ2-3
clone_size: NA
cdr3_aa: CASSERGNPDTQYF
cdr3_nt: TGTGCCAGCAGTGAGCGCGGGAACCCAGATACGCAGTATTTT

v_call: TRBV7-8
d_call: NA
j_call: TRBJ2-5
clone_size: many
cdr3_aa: CASSFLQETQYF
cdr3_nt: TGTGCCAGCAGCTTCCTGCAAGAGACCCAGTACTTC

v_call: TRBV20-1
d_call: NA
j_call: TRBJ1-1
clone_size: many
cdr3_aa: CSARDTNTEAFF
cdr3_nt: TGCAGTGCTAGGGACACTAACACTGAAGCTTTCTTT

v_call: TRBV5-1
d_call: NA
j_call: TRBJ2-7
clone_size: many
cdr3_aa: CASSPHQGTYEQYF
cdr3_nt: TGCGCCAGCAGCCCGCATCAGGGAACCTACGAGCAGTACTTC

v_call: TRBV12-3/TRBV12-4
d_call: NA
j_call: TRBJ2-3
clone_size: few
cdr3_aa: CASSLESNTQYF
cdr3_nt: TGTGCCAGCAGTTTAGAATCCAATACGCAGTATTTT

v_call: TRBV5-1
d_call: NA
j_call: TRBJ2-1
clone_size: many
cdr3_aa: CASSRTGTASYNEQFF
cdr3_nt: TGCGCCAGCAGCCGAACCGGGACGGCGTCCTACAATGAGCAGTTCTTC

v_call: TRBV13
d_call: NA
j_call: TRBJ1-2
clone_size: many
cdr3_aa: CASSLGRTASASRYTF
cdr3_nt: TGTGCCAGCAGCTTAGGTAGGACAGCCTCCGCTTCCCGCTACACCTTC

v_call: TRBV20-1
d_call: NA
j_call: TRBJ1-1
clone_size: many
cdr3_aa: CSARLGGPGYQNTEAFF
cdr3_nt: TGCAGTGCTAGGCTCGGGGGCCCAGGGTACCAGAACACTGAAGCTTTCTTT

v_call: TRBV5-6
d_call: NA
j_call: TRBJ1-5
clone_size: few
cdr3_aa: CASSGNRANQPQHF
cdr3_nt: TGTGCCAGCAGCGGCAACAGGGCCAATCAGCCCCAGCATTTT

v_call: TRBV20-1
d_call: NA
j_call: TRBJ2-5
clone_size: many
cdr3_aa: CSADSDGETQYF
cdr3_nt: TGCAGTGCCGACTCTGATGGGGAGACCCAGTACTTC

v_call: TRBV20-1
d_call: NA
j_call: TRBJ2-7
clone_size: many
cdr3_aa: CSARDRDSAYEQYF
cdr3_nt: TGCAGTGCTAGAGACCGAGACAGTGCCTACGAGCAGTACTTC

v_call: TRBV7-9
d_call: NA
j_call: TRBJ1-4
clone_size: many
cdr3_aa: CASSPRVEEKLFF
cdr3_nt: TGTGCCAGCAGCCCGAGGGTGGAGGAAAAACTGTTTTTT

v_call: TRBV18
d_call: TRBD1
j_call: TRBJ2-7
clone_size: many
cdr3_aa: CARTPGQPYEQYF
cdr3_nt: TGTGCCAGAACCCCGGGACAGCCCTACGAGCAGTACTTC

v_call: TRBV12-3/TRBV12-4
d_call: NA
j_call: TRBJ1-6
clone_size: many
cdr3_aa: CATRTGNNSPLHF
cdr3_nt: TGTGCCACAAGAACAGGGAATAATTCACCCCTCCACTTT

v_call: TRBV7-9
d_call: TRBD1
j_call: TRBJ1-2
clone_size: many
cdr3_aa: CASSLLPRQGEIGYTF
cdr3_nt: TGTGCCAGCAGCTTACTTCCCAGACAGGGAGAGATTGGCTACACCTTC

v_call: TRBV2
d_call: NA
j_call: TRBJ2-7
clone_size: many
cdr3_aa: CASSEMARGGSYEQYF
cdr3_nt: TGTGCCAGCAGTGAAATGGCTAGGGGCGGGTCCTACGAGCAGTACTTC

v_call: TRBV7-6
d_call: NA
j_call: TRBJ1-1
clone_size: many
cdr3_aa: CASSETETAKSLRTEAFF
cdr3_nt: TGTGCCAGCAGCGAGACCGAGACGGCAAAATCTCTGCGGACTGAAGCTTTCTTT

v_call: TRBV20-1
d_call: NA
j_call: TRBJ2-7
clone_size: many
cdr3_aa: CSARDIQGSSYEQYF
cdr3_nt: TGCAGTGCTAGAGATATACAGGGTAGCTCCTACGAGCAGTACTTC

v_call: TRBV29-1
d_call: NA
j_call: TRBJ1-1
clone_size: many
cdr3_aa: CSVERGLNTEAFF
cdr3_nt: TGCAGCGTTGAAAGGGGGTTGAACACTGAAGCTTTCTTT

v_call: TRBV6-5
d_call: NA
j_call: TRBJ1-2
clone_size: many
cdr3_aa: CASSLGTNYGYTF
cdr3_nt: TGTGCCAGCAGTCTCGGGACGAACTATGGCTACACCTTC

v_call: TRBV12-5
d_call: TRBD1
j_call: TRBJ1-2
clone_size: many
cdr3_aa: CASGDRAGGYTF
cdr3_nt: TGTGCTAGTGGTGACAGGGCGGGCGGCTACACCTTC

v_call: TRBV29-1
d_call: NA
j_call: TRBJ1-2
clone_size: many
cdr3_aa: CSVEGRGQNYGYTF
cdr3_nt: TGCAGCGTTGAAGGCCGTGGGCAGAACTATGGCTACACCTTC

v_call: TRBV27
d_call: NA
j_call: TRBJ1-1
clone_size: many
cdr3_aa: CASSQVPGRANTEAFF
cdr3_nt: TGTGCCAGCAGCCAAGTCCCAGGGAGGGCGAACACTGAAGCTTTCTTT

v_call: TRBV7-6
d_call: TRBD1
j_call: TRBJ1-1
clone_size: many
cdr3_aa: CASSLQTGVLTEAFF
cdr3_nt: TGTGCCAGCAGCTTACAGACAGGGGTTTTGACTGAAGCTTTCTTT

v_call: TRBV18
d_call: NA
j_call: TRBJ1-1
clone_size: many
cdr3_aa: CASSPPGLSTEAFF
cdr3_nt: TGTGCCAGCTCACCACCCGGGTTGAGCACTGAAGCTTTCTTT

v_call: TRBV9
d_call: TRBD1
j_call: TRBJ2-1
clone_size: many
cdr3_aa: CASSDGGQGYNEQFF
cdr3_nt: TGTGCCAGCAGCGATGGGGGACAGGGGTACAATGAGCAGTTCTTC

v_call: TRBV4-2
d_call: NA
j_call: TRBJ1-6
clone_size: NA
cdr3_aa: CGSSAEGQGNSPLHF
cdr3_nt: TGTGGCAGCAGCGCCGAGGGGCAGGGGAATTCACCCCTCCATTTT

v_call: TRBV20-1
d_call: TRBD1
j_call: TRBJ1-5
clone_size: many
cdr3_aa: CSARVWGRGVDQPQHF
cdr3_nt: TGCAGTGCTAGAGTGTGGGGCAGGGGGGTCGATCAGCCCCAGCATTTT

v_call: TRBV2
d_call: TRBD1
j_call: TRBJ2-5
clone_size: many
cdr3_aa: CASSVRQGQETQYF
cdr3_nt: TGTGCCAGCAGCGTAAGACAGGGACAAGAGACCCAGTACTTC

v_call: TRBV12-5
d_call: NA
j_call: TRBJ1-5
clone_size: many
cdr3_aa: CASGLPGESNQPQHF
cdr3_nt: TGTGCTAGTGGTTTGCCCGGAGAGAGCAATCAGCCCCAGCATTTT

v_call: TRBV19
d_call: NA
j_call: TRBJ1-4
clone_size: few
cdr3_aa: CASSNLRQPNEKLFF
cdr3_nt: TGTGCCAGTAGTAACCTACGACAGCCTAATGAAAAACTGTTTTTT

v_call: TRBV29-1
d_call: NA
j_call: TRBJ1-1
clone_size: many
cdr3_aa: CSVTHRETEAFF
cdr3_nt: TGCAGCGTTACCCACAGGGAAACTGAAGCTTTCTTT

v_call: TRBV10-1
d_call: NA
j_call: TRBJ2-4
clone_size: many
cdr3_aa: CASSGGGIRLRIAKNIQYF
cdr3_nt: TGCGCCAGCAGTGGGGGGGGCATCCGACTACGAATAGCCAAAAACATTCAGTACTTC

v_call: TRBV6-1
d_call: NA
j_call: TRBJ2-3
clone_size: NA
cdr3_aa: CASTTEYGNTQYF
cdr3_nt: TGTGCCAGCACAACAGAGTATGGAAATACGCAGTATTTT

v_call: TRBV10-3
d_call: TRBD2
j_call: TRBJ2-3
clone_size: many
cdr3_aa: CAISEVGAGGEDTQYF
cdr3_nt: TGTGCCATCAGTGAAGTCGGGGCGGGGGGAGAAGATACGCAGTATTTT

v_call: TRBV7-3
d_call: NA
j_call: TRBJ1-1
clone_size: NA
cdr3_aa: CASSLNPGLNTEAFF
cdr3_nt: TGTGCCAGCAGCTTAAATCCAGGGTTGAACACTGAAGCTTTCTTT

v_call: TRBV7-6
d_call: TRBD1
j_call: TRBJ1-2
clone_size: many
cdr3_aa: CASSAYRGGYGYTF
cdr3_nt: TGTGCCAGCAGCGCTTACAGGGGGGGCTATGGCTACACCTTC

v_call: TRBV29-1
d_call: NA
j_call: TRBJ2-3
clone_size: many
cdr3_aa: CSAGYITDTQYF
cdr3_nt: TGCAGCGCCGGATACATCACAGATACGCAGTATTTT

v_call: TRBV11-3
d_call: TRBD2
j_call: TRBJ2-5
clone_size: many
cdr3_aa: CASSSQLAGGQETQYF
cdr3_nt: TGTGCCAGCAGCTCACAACTAGCGGGGGGGCAAGAGACCCAGTACTTC

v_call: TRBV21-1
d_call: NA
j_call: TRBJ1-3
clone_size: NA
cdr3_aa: CASSDLSPGPRKGNTIYF
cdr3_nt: TGTGCCAGCAGCGATTTATCACCGGGACCCCGAAAAGGAAACACCATATATTTT

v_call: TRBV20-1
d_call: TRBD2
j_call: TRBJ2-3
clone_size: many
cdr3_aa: CSARRGAIDTQYF
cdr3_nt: TGCAGTGCTAGGCGGGGGGCGATTGATACGCAGTATTTT

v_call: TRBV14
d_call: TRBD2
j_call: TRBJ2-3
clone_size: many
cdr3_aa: CASSPLGLAAGGTQYF
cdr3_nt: TGTGCCAGCAGCCCCCTGGGACTAGCGGCTGGCGGTACGCAGTATTTT

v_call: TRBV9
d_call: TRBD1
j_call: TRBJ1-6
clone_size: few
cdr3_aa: CASSGDGTDPPLHF
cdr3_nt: TGTGCCAGCAGCGGAGATGGGACAGACCCACCCCTCCACTTT

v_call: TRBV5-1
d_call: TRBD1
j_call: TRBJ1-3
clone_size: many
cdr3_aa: CASSLAGTASGNTIYF
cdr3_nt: TGCGCCAGCAGCTTGGCCGGGACAGCCTCTGGAAACACCATATATTTT

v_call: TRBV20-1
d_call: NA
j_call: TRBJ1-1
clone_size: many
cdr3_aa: CSARDPQAQRNTEAFF
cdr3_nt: TGCAGTGCTAGAGATCCACAGGCTCAGCGGAACACTGAAGCTTTCTTT

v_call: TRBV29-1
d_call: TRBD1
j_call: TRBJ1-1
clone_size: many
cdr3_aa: CSVDRDRGPAFF
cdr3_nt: TGCAGCGTTGATAGGGACAGGGGACCAGCTTTCTTT

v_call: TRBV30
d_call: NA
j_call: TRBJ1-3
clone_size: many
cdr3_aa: CAWTLGQRGNTIYF
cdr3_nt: TGTGCCTGGACCCTAGGACAGCGTGGAAACACCATATATTTT